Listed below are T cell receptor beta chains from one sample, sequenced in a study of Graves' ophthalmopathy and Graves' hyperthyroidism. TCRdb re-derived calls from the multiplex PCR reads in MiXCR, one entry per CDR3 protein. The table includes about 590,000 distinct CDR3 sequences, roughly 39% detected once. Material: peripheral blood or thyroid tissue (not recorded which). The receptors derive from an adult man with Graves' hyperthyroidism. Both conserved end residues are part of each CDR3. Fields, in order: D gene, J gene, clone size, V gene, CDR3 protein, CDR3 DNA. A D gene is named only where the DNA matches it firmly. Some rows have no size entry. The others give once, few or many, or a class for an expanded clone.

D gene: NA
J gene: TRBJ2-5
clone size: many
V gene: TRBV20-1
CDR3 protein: CSARPTGFQTQYF
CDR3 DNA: TGCAGTGCTCGCCCAACAGGGTTTCAGACCCAGTACTTC

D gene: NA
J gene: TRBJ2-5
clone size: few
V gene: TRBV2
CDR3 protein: CASSEQGFQETQYF
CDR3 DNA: TGTGCCAGCAGTGAACAGGGGTTCCAAGAGACCCAGTACTTC

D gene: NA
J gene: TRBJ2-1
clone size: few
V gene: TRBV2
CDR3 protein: CASSQGGWESNEQFF
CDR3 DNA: TGTGCCAGCAGCCAAGGAGGGTGGGAGAGCAATGAGCAGTTCTTC

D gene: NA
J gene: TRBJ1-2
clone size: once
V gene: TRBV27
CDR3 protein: CASSQDSNYYYGYTF
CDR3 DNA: TGTGCCAGCAGTCAAGACAGCAACTATTACTATGGCTACACCTTC

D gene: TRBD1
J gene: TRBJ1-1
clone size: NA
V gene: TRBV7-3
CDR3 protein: CASSSGVDRASTEAFF
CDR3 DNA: TGTGCCAGCAGTTCTGGGGTGGACAGGGCTAGCACTGAAGCTTTCTTT

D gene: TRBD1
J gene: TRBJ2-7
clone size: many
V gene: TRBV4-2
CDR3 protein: CASSQKTTGGAGQYF
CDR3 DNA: TGTGCCAGCAGCCAAAAAACCACAGGGGGCGCAGGGCAGTACTTC

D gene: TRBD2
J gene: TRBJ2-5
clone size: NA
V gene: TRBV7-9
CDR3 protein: CASSLMAGGGRIQYF
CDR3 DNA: TGTGCCAGCAGCTTAATGGCGGGAGGCGGGCGCATCCAGTACTTC

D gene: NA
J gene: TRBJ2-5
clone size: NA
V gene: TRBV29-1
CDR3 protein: CSPTGVQETQYF
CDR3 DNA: TGCAGCCCGACAGGAGTCCAAGAGACCCAGTACTTC

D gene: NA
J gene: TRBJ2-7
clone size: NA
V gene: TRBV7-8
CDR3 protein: CASSPPGRTEQYF
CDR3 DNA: TGTGCCAGCAGCCCCCCAGGAAGGACGGAGCAGTACTTC

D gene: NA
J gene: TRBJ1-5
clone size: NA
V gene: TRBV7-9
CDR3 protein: CASSFEARGFNQPQHF
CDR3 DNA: TGTGCCAGCAGCTTTGAGGCCAGGGGATTCAATCAGCCCCAGCATTTT